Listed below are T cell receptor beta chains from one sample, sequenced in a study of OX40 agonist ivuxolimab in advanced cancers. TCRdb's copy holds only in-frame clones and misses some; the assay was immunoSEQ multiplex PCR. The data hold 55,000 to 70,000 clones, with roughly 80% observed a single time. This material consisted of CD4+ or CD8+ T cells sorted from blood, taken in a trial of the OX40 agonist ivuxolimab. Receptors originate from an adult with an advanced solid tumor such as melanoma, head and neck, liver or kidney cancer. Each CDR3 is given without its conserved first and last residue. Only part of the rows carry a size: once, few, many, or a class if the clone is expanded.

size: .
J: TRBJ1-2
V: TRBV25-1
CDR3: ASQGGSDYT

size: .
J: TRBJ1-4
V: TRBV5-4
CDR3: ASSPQTGQGNEKLF

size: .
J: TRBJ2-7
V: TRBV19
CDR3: ATIDRDRDHEQY

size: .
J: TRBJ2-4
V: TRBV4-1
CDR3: ASSQDRDSLAKNIQY

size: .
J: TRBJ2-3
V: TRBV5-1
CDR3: ASSLAPVGTDTQY

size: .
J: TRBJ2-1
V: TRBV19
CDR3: ASSIPGRGINEQF

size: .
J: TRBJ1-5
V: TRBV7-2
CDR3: ASSSQVGRRNQPQH

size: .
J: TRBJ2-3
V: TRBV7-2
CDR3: ASSLSGPDTQY

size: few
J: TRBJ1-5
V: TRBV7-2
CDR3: ASSPRVSSNQPQH

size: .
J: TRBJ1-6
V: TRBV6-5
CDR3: ASSKHIFNSPLH

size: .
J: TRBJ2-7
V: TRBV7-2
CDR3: ASSLAPRDIHEQY

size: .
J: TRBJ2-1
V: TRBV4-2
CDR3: ASSQDPQGVYNEQF

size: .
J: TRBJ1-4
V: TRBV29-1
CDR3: SVDVTGDEKLF

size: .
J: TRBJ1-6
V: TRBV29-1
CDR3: SPGTGRVYYSPLH

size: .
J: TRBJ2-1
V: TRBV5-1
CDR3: ASSPRPAGGPPSPYNEQF

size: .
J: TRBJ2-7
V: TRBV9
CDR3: ASSVGGGEELQY

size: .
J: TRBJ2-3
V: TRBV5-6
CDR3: ASSLGQLRFDTQY

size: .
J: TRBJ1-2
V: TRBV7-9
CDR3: ASSPTAPAMGYT

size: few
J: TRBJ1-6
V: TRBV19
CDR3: ASSMGDGYSPLH

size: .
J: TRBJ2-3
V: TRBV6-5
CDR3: ASKRGASWADTQY

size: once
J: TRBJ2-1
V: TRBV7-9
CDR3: ASSSPGQHNEQF

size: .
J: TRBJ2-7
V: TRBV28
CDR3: ASKSSYEQY

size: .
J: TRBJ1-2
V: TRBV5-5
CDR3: ASSLTDQYGYT

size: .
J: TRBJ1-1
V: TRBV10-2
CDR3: AISGFGNTEAF

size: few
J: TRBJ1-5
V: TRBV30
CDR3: AWSGGVGQPQH

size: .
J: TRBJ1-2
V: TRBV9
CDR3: ASSVDLNYGYT

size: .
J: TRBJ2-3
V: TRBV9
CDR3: ASSVDGRTVDTQY

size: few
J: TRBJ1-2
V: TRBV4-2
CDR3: ASSQGEGRYT

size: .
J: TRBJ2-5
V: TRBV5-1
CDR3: ASSLRAYGETQY

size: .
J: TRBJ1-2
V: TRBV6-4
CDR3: ARHRSKRNAYGYT

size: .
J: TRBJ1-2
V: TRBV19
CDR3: ASSISGQGIYGYT

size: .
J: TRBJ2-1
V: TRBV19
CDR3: ASSTGEAGGQF

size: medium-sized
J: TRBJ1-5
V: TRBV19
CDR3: ASTTRGPQPQH

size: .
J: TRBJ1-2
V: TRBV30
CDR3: AWSGQGEGYT

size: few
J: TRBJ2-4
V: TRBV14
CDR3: ASSQVNIQY

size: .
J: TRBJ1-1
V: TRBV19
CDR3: ASSVYIPNTEAF

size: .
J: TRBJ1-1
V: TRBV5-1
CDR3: ASSWTDPNTEAF

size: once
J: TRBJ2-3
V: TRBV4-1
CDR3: ASSRQGRDTQY

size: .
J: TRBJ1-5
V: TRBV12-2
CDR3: ASSPWGGEPQH

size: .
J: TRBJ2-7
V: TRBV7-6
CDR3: ASSLSRDEQY

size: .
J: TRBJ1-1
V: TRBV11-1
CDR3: ASRPTGVNTEAF

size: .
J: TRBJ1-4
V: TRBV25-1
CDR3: ASREDGQPNEKLF

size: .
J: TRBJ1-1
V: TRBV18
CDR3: ASSPPDRATEAF

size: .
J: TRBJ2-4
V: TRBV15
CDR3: ATSTRGPPVAKNIQY

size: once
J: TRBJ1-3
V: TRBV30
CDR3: AWSVAGNSGNTIY

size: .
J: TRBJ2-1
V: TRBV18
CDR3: ASSRVTGGSYNEQF

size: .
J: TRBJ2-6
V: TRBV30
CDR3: AWSGGANVLT

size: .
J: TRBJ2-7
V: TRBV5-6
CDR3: ASSQLQGHEQY

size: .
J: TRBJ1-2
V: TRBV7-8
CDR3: ASSGGTGRSGYT

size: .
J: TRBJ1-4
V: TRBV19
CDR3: ASSRSLLEKLF

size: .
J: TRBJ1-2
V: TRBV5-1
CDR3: ASSLDGGNYGYT

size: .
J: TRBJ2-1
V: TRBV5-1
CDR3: ASSLGGDPYNEQF

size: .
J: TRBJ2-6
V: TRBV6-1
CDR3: ASRDHSGANVLT

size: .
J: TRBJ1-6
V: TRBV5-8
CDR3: ASSFGGAPSPLH

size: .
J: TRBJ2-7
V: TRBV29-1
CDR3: SVPGTGKNEQY

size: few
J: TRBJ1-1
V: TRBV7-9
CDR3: ASSQQVTEAF

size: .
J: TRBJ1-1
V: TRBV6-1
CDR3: ASSFPGMNTEAF

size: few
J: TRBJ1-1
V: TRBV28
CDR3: ASSLSRRNEAF

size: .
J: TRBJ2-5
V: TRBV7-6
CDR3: ASSLMPLPQETQY

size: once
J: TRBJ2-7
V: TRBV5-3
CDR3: ARSLRTSKYEQY